This T cell receptor (beta chain) appears in the sequencing data of a study of cytomegalovirus exposure and HLA in healthy donors. Study-level information: T cells numbering about 179 million yielded fewer than 140 million unique TCR beta sequences in an earlier analysis.

The ends lost 0 bases at V and 2 bases at J; junction bases unmatched: 3. This CDR3 has 15 residues. Germline values: CDR1 MGHRA, CDR2 YSYEKL. It was with 60 Vbeta and 13 Jbeta primers that the PCR ran. Sequencing used immunoSEQ multiplex PCR; TCRdb keeps in-frame clones, though not all of them. This sample carries about 55,000 clones, with about 12% going to the ten biggest clones. The TCR originated in a woman aged 55-69 years in good health and CMV-seropositive. The gene calls are TRBV4-1 and TRBJ2-7; 8 positions match TRBD1. Sequenced input: PBMCs. CDR3 loop: CASSQDDRGAYEQYF. In DNA form, the CDR3 reads TGCGCCAGCAGCCAAGATGACAGGGGCGCCTACGAGCAGTACTTC.